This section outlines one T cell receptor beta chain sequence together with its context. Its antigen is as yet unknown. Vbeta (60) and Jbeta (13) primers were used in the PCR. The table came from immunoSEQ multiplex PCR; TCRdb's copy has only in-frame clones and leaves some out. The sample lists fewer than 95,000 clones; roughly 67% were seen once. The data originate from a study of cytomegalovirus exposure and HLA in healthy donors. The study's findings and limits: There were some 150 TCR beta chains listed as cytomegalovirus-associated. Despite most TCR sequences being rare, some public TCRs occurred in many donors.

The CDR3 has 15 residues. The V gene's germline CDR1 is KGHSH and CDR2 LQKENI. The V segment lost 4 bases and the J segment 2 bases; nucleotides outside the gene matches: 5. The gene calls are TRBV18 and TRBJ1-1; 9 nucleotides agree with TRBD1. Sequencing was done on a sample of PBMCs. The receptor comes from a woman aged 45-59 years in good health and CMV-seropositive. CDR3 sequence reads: CASSRTGGFNTEAFF. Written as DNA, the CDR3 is TGTGCCAGCTCACGTACAGGGGGCTTTAACACTGAAGCTTTCTTT.